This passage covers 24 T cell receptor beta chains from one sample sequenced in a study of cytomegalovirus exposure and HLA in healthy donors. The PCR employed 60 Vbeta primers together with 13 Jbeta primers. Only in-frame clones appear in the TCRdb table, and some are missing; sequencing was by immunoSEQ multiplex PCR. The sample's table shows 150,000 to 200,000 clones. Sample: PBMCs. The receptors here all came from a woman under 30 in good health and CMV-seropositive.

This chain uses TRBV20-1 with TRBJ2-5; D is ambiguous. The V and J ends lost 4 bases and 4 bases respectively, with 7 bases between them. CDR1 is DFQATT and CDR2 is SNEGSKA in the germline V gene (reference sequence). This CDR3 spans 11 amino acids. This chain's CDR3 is CSAINRETQYF. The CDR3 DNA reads TGCAGTGCTATCAACAGAGAGACCCAGTACTTC.

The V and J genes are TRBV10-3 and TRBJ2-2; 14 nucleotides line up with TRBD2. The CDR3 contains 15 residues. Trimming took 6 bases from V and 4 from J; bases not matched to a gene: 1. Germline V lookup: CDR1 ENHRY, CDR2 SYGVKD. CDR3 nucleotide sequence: TGTGCCATCAGAGGGACTAGCGGGAGCACCGGGGAGCTGTTTTTT. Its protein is CAIRGTSGSTGELFF.

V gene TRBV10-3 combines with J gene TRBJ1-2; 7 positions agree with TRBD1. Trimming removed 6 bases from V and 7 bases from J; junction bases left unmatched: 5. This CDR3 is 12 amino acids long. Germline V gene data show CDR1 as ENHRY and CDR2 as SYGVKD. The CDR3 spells CAISEDRAGYTF. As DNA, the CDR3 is TGTGCCATCAGCGAAGACAGGGCTGGCTACACCTTC.

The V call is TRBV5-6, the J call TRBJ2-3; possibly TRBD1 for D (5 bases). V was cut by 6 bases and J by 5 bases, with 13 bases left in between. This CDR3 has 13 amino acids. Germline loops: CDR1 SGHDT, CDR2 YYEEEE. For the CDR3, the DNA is TGTGCCAGCACACCACACCAGGGAGATACGCAGTATTTT. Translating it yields CASTPHQGDTQYF.

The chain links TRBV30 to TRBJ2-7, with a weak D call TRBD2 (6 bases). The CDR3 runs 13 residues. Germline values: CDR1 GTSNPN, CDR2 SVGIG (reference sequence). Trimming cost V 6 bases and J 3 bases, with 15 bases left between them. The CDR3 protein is CACRGFGRYEQYF. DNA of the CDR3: TGTGCCTGCCGGGGGTTTGGGCGCTACGAGCAGTACTTC. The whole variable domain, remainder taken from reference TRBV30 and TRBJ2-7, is SQTIHQWPATLVQPVGSPLSLECTVEGTSNPNLYWYRQAAGRGLQLLFYSVGIGQISSEVPQNLSASRPQDRQFILSSKKLLLSDSGFYLCACRGFGRYEQYFGPGTRLTVT.

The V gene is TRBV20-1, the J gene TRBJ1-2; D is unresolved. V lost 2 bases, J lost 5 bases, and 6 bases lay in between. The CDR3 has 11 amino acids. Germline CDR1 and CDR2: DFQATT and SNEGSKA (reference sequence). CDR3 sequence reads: CSARTGYGYTF. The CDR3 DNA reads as TGCAGTGCTAGAACTGGTTATGGCTACACCTTC.

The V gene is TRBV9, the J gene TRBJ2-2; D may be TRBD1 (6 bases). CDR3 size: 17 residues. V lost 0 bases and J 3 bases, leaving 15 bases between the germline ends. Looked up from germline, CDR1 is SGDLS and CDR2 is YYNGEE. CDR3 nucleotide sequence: TGTGCCAGCAGCGTAGAAGAGGTCAGGGGCCACACCGGGGAGCTGTTTTTT. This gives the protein CASSVEEVRGHTGELFF.

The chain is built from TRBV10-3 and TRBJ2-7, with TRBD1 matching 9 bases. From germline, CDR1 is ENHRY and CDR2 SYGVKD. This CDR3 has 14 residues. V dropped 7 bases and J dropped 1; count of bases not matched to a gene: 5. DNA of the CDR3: TGTGCCATCACGGACAGGGGAAATTCCTACGAGCAGTACTTC. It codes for CAITDRGNSYEQYF.

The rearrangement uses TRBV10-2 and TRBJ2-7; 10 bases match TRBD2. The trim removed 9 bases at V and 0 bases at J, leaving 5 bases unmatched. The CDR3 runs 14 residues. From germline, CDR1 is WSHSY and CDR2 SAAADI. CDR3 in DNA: TGCGCCAGGCTAACTAGCGGGGTCTCCTACGAGCAGTACTTC. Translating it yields CARLTSGVSYEQYF.

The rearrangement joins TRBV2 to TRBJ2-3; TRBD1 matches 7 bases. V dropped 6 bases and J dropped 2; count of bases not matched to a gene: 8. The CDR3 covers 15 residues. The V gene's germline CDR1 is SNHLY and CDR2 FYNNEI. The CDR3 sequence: CASSANGQATDTQYF. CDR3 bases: TGTGCCAGCAGCGCAAATGGACAGGCCACAGATACGCAGTATTTT.

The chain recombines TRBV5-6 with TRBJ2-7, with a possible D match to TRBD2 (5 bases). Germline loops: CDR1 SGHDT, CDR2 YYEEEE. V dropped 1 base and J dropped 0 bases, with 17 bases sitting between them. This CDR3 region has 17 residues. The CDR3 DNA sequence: TGTGCCAGCAGCTTGAGGGTACGGGGTACCTACTCCTACGAGCAGTACTTC. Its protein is CASSLRVRGTYSYEQYF.

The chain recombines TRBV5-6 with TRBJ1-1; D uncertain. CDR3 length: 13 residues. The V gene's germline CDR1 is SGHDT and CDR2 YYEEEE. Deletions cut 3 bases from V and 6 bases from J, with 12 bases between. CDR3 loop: CASSSTDIPEAFF. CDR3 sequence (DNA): TGTGCCAGCAGCTCGACCGACATACCTGAAGCTTTCTTT.

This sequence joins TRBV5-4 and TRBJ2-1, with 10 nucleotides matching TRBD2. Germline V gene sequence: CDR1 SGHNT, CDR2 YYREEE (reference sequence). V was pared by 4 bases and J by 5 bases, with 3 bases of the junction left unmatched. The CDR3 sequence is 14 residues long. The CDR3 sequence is CASSAGLANNEQFF. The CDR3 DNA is TGTGCCAGCAGCGCGGGACTAGCGAACAATGAGCAGTTCTTC.

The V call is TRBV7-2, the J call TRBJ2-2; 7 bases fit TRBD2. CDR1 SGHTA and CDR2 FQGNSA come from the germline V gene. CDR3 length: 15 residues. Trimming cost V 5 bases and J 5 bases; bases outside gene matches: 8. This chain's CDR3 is CASSTRTRGTGELFF. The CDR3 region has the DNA TGTGCCAGCAGCACCCGGACTAGAGGGACCGGGGAGCTGTTTTTT. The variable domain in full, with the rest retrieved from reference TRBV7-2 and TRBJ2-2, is GAGVSQSPSNKVTEKGKDVELRCDPISGHTALYWYRQSLGQGLEFLIYFQGNSAPDKSGLPSDRFSAERTGGSVSTLTIQRTQQEDSAVYLCASSTRTRGTGELFFGEGSRLTVL.

The CDR3 coding sequence is TGTGCCAGCAGCCCCGGGACAGGGGGCGCGAACACCGGGGAGCTGTTTTTT. This sequence encodes CASSPGTGGANTGELFF. V is TRBV4-2 and J is TRBJ2-2; TRBD1 matches 12 bases. Germline assignment: CDR1 LGHNA and CDR2 YNFKEQ. Germline trimming cut 4 bases from V and 0 bases from J; bases unmatched to any gene: 3. The CDR3 extends over 17 amino acids.

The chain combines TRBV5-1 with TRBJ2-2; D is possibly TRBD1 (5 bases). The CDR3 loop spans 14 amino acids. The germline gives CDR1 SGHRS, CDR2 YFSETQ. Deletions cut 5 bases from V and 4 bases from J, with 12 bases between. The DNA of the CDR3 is TGCGCCAGCAGATTAGGACACAGCACCGGGGAGCTGTTTTTT. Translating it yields CASRLGHSTGELFF.

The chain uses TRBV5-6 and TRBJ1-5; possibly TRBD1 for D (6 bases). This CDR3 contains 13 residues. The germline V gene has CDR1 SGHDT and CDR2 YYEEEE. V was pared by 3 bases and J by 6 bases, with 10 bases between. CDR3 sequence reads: CASSSTGSQPQHF. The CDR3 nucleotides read TGTGCCAGCAGCTCAACAGGGTCTCAGCCCCAGCATTTT.

The CDR3 here is CASGLAGGTDTQYF. CDR3 DNA: TGTGCGTCGGGACTAGCGGGAGGAACAGATACGCAGTATTTT. V usage is TRBV27 and J usage is TRBJ2-3; TRBD2 matches 15 bases. CDR1 is MNHEY and CDR2 is SMNVEV in the germline V gene (reference sequence). CDR3 length: 14 amino acids.

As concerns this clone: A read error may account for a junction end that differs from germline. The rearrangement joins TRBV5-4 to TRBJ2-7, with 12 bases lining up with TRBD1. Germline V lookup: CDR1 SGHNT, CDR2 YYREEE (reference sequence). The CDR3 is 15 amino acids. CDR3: CAGSPGTGGFWEQYF. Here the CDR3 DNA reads TGTGCCGGCAGCCCCGGGACAGGGGGCTTTTGGGAGCAGTACTTC.

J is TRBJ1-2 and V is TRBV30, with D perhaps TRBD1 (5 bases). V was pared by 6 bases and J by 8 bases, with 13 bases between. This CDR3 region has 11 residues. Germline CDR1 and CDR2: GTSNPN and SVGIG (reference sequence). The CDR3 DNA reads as TGTGCCTGCACCTACGGGGGGGGCTACACCTTC. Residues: CACTYGGGYTF.

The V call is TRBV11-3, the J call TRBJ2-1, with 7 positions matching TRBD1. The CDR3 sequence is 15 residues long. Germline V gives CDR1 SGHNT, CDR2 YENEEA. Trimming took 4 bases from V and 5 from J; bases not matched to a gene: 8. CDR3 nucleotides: TGTGCCAGCAGCTGGGCAGGGACAGTAGACAATGAGCAGTTCTTC. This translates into CASSWAGTVDNEQFF.

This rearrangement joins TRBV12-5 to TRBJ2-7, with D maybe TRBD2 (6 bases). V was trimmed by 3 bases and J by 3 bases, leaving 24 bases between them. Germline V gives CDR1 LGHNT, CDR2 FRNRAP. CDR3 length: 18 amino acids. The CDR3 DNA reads TGTGCTAGTGGTTTAAAAGCGGTTGACGCGAGTAGCGGCTACGAGCAGTACTTC. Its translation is CASGLKAVDASSGYEQYF.

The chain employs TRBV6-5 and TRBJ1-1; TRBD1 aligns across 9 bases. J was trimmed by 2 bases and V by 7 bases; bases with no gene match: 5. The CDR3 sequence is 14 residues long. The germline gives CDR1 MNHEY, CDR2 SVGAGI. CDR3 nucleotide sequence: TGTGCCAGCAAGGGACAGGGAGTCAACACTGAAGCTTTCTTT. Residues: CASKGQGVNTEAFF.

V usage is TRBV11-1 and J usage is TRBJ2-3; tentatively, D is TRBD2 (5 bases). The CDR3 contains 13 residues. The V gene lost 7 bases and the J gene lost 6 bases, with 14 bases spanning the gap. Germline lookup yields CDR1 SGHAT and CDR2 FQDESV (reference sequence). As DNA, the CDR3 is TGTGCCAGCACCGTAGTCGGGGTGGATACGCAGTATTTT. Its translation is CASTVVGVDTQYF. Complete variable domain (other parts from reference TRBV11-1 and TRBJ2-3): EAEVAQSPRYKITEKSQAVAFWCDPISGHATLYWYRQILGQGPELLVQFQDESVVDDSQLPKDRFSAERLKGVDSTLKIQPAELGDSAMYLCASTVVGVDTQYFGPGTRLTVL.